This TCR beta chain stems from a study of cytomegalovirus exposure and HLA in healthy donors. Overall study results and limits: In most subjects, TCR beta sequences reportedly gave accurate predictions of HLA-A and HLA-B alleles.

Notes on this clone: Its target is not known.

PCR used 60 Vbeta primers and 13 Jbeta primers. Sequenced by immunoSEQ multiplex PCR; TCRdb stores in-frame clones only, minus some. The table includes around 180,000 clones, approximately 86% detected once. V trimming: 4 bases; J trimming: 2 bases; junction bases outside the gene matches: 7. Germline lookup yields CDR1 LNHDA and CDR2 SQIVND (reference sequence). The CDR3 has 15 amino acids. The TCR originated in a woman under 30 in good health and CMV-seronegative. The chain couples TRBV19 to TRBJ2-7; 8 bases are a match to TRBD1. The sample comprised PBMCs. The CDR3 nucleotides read TGTGCCAGTAGTAGACCGGGACAGGTGACCTACGAGCAGTACTTC. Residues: CASSRPGQVTYEQYF. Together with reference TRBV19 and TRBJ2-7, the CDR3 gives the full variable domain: DGGITQSPKYLFRKEGQNVTLSCEQNLNHDAMYWYRQDPGQGLRLIYYSQIVNDFQKGDIAEGYSVSREKKESFPLTVTSAQKNPTAFYLCASSRPGQVTYEQYFGPGTRLTVT.